Below, 10 T cell receptor beta chains from the same sample are listed, as sequenced in a study of blood T cell repertoires in COVID-19. Only in-frame clones appear in the TCRdb table, and some are missing; sequencing was by immunoSEQ multiplex PCR. The sample has around 330,000 clones, roughly 90% seen once; the top ten hold under 5%. Specimen: peripheral blood. These receptors were taken from a woman between 45 and 60 years old with active or convalescent COVID-19.

This clone turned up a few times. The V gene is TRBV30, the J gene TRBJ2-7, with 10 bases matching TRBD2. There are 14 residues in the CDR3. V trimming: 3 bases; J trimming: 8 bases; junction bases outside the gene matches: 10. The germline V gene encodes CDR1 GTSNPN and CDR2 SVGIG (reference sequence). CDR3 nucleotide sequence: TGTGCCTGGAGCGGACCGGGACTAGCGTCGAAGCAGTACTTC. Amino acid sequence: CAWSGPGLASKQYF.

The V and J genes are TRBV2 and TRBJ1-5; tentative D call: TRBD1 (6 bases). Trimming removed 0 bases from V and 7 bases from J, with 10 bases in between. The CDR3 sequence is 14 residues long. Per the germline V gene, CDR1 is SNHLY and CDR2 is FYNNEI. As DNA, the CDR3 is TGTGCCAGCAGTGAAGCACAGGGATCACAGCCCCAGCATTTT. Translated: CASSEAQGSQPQHF.

The V gene is TRBV3-1 (or the pseudogene TRBV3-2), the J gene TRBJ1-1, with 7 bases fitting TRBD1. This CDR3 has 16 residues. The trim removed 4 bases at V and 1 base at J, leaving 9 bases unmatched. CDR1 is LGHDT and CDR2 is YNNKEL in the germline V gene (reference sequence). The CDR3 sequence is CASSPRDRKKNTEAFF. CDR3 DNA sequence: TGTGCCAGCAGCCCTCGGGACAGAAAAAAGAACACTGAAGCTTTCTTT.

This chain joins TRBV6-2 or TRBV6-3 and TRBJ1-2, with 7 bases fitting TRBD1. The CDR3 consists of 16 residues. The trim removed 1 base at V and 2 bases at J, leaving 7 bases unmatched. Germline V gene data show CDR1 as MNHEY and CDR2 as SVGEGT. CDR3 sequence reads: CASSYFNPGQNYGYTF. The CDR3 DNA reads as TGTGCCAGCAGTTACTTCAACCCGGGACAGAACTATGGCTACACCTTC.

The chain links TRBV30 to TRBJ1-2; the match to TRBD1 covers 7 bases. Germline assignment: CDR1 GTSNPN and CDR2 SVGIG (reference sequence). With V trimmed by 4 bases and J by 3 bases, 8 bases remained unmatched. The CDR3 sequence is 14 residues long. CDR3 loop: CAWISYDRDYGYTF. Here the CDR3 DNA reads TGTGCCTGGATTTCCTACGACAGGGACTATGGCTACACCTTC.

The chain combines TRBV6-6 with TRBJ1-1; 8 bases are a match to TRBD1. Germline lookup yields CDR1 MNHNY and CDR2 SVGAGI (reference sequence). This CDR3 spans 13 amino acids. The V gene end was trimmed by 5 bases and the J gene end by 5 bases; junction bases not matched to a gene: 4. CDR3 coding DNA: TGTGCCAGCAGTCAGGGGGCTAGTACTGAAGCTTTCTTT. Its translation: CASSQGASTEAFF.

This clone was counted a single time. The chain joins TRBV7-2 to TRBJ2-4; the D gene is possibly TRBD2 (6 bases). The V end was cut by 5 bases, the J end by 7 bases, with 15 bases between. The CDR3 runs to 14 residues. Germline CDR1 and CDR2: SGHTA and FQGNSA. CDR3 sequence reads: CASSEMTGENIQYF. The CDR3 DNA is TGTGCCAGCAGCGAGATGACGGGGGAGAACATTCAGTACTTC.

The chain couples TRBV6-1 to TRBJ1-2; D is unresolved. The germline V gene has CDR1 MNHNS and CDR2 SASEGT. With 3 bases removed from V and 6 bases from J, the gap between germline ends came to 11 bases. The CDR3 sequence is 13 residues long. The CDR3 DNA reads as TGTGCCAGCAGTGAGGTCGGCGGGGATGGCTACACCTTC. Its protein product is CASSEVGGDGYTF.

The rearrangement joins TRBV6-6 to TRBJ1-6; 7 bases agree with TRBD1. J lost 10 bases, V lost 0 bases, and 9 bases had no gene match. This CDR3 contains 16 residues. Germline V gives CDR1 MNHNY, CDR2 SVGAGI (reference sequence). The CDR3 DNA follows: TGTGCCAGCAGTTACTCTTACAGACAGGGTGGGTCACCCCTCCACTTT. Amino acids: CASSYSYRQGGSPLHF.

The V call is TRBV2, the J call TRBJ2-7; the D gene is possibly TRBD2 (6 bases). The germline gives CDR1 SNHLY, CDR2 FYNNEI. V lost 7 bases to trimming and J lost 7 bases, with 20 bases between them. The CDR3 covers 14 residues. The CDR3 loop reads CASMEGLTFKEQYF. The CDR3 nucleotides are TGTGCCAGCATGGAGGGATTGACGTTCAAGGAGCAGTACTTC.